This T cell receptor (beta chain) was captured in a study of cytomegalovirus exposure and HLA in healthy donors (dated by TCRdb to 2015 to 2018). Regarding the research as a whole: The 666 repertoires of the first cohort and the 95 to 150 validation repertoires were produced on the same platform, according to a later analysis. To predict cytomegalovirus infection status, the study brought together high-throughput TCR immunosequencing, statistical association of individual TCRs with disease status, and machine learning. The study aimed to test whether cataloging public T cell receptors could reveal signatures of past pathogen exposure. A separate validation cohort of roughly 120 different subjects was used in addition to the roughly 670-subject first cohort.

Donors formed part of the validation cohort, which comprised about 130 subjects and was distinct from the first cohort of 550 to 850 subjects. According to the germline V gene (reference sequence), CDR1 reads MNHNY and CDR2 reads SVGAGI. The CDR3 runs 13 amino acids, cysteine and phenylalanine included. CDR3 DNA only is kept here, 39 bases in frame from base 1. The junction carries 17 bases between V and J, which are trimmed by 6 bases and 12 bases respectively. On this clone itself: No antigen is known for it. Base qualities are not provided; no much larger clone lies one nucleotide away.

On the study overall, not on this receptor specifically: The classifier was reported to diagnose cytomegalovirus status with high specificity and sensitivity in both the original and validation cohorts. In a later analysis, TCRs clustered in the first cohort were found to also tend to co-occur in the 110 or so validation repertoires, with roughly 93% of cluster scores above 0. In the study, 150 to 200 TCR beta chains were listed as associated with cytomegalovirus. Most TCR sequences were observed very rarely across donors, whereas some public TCRs were present in many individuals. A few of the identified cytomegalovirus-associated TCR beta chains were confirmed in vitro to be specific for cytomegalovirus antigens. The authors suggested that the approach could potentially be generalized to other disease states and immunological phenotypes. A later analysis lacked HLA typing for the validation cohort, so it scored co-occurrence in that cohort across all 130 or so repertoires.

Library prep was done by the immunoSEQ multiplex PCR assay. As for how the authors treated the data: A statistical classification framework was built to diagnose cytomegalovirus status from the catalog of TCR beta chain sequences. TCRdb carries this immuneACCESS record with in-frame sequences only. Its versions omit some clonotypes, under half of them owing to an unresolved V gene in the studies checked, with the rest unexplained. V, J and clone size reflect that table, while D and trimming were determined from the DNA. The sample yields fewer than 200,000 clones; just under 90% were counted once. 4% to 4.5% of the sample rests with the top ten.

The sequence joins TRBV6-6 to TRBJ1-4, with the D gene uncertain. The receptor was isolated from a man younger than 30 in good health and CMV-seropositive. The material sequenced was PBMCs. The CDR3 in this case is CASSGPGDSELFF. The nucleotides read TGTGCCAGCAGCGGCCCCGGAGATTCCGAACTGTTTTTT.